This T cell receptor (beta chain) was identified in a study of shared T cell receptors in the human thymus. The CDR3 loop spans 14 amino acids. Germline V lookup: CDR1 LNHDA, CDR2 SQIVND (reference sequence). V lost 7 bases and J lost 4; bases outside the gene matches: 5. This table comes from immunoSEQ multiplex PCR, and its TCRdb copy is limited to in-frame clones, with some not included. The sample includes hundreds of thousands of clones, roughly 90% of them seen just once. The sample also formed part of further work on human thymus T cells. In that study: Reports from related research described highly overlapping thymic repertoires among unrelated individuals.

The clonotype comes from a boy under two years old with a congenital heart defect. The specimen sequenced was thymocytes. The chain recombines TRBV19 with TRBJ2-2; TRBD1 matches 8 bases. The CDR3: CASTGGRGTGELFF. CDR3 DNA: TGTGCCAGTACAGGGGGCCGGGGCACCGGGGAGCTGTTTTTT.